This T cell receptor beta chain was identified in a study of control samples from healthy donors and cancer patients (dated by TCRdb to the early 2020s). As for this clone: Its antigen is currently not known. Qualities for individual bases were not recorded, and no much larger clone is one base off.

Library preparation was by the immunoSEQ multiplex PCR assay. TCRdb took this table from immuneACCESS and kept in-frame rearrangements with V and J called. Such tables lack part of the clones; where checked against another copy, unresolved V genes explain under half of the gap, and the rest is unexplained. A total of some 120,000 clones appear in this sample, about 89% of them only once. In total, the top ten clones hold less than 9.5% of the sample. Via the germline V gene (reference sequence), CDR1 is LNHDA and CDR2 SQIVND. Counted from cysteine to phenylalanine, this CDR3 has 16 amino acids. Only the CDR3 region is kept as DNA, spanning 48 bases read in frame from base 1. V is pared back by 0 bases and J by 2 bases, with 13 bases lying between the germline termini.

The clonotype was recovered from a woman between 18 and 29 years old in good health. The specimen was blood. This receptor chain uses TRBV19 and TRBJ1-2; a tentative D match to TRBD1 spans 5 bases. The bases are TGTGCCAGTAGTATAGATCAGGAGGGGATGAACTATGGCTACACCTTC. This sequence encodes CASSIDQEGMNYGYTF.